Each of the 26 T cell receptor beta chains below was sequenced from the same sample in a study of T-cell memory formation after mild COVID-19. TCRdb fed the 5' RACE reads into MiXCR, producing one record per CDR3 protein. This table holds about 540,000 distinct CDR3 sequences, about a fifth found once. The sequencing sample was made of PBMCs or a T cell subset sorted from them (not recorded which). These receptor sequences come from an adult woman who had mild COVID-19 (a few samples of this study predate the infection). Cell type and time point are not known.

This clonotype was counted between two and nine times. This sequence joins TRBV20-1 and TRBJ2-1; the match to TRBD1 covers 7 bases. Trimming took 6 bases from V and 7 from J; bases not matched to a gene: 9. Germline assignment: CDR1 DFQATT and CDR2 SNEGSKA (reference sequence). There are 13 residues in the CDR3. The CDR3 coding sequence is TGCAGTGCCACTAGGGGGCGTTGGAATGAGCAGTTCTTC. It yields the protein CSATRGRWNEQFF.

The genes are TRBV14 and TRBJ2-3; maybe TRBD2 (5 bases). The CDR3 consists of 14 residues. V was shortened by 5 bases and J by 5 bases, with 14 bases between the two germline ends. CDR1 is SGHDN, CDR2 FVKESK, per germline. CDR3 in DNA: TGTGCCAGCAGCTCTAGCCGTTTGCGAGATACGCAGTATTTT. As protein: CASSSSRLRDTQYF.

The V and J genes are TRBV5-1 and TRBJ2-3, with D possibly being TRBD1 (5 bases). Looked up from germline, CDR1 is SGHRS and CDR2 is YFSETQ. V lost 3 bases, J lost 4 bases, and 12 bases lay in between. The CDR3 totals 14 residues. The CDR3 bases are TGCGCCAGCAGCTCGGCTTCCAGGGCAGATACGCAGTATTTT. This codes for CASSSASRADTQYF. The full variable domain, its missing parts supplied by reference TRBV5-1 and TRBJ2-3, is KAGVTQTPRYLIKTRGQQVTLSCSPISGHRSVSWYQQTPGQGLQFLFEYFSETQRNKGNFPGRFSGRQFSNSRSEMNVSTLELGDSALYLCASSSASRADTQYFGPGTRLTVL.

This clonotype was found once. The V gene is TRBV11-2, the J gene TRBJ1-6; D unclear. The CDR3 sequence is 15 residues long. CDR1 and CDR2 from the germline V gene are SGHAT and FQNNGV. Trimming removed 5 bases from V and 10 bases from J, with 18 bases in between. DNA of the CDR3: TGTGCCAGCAGCCTAAGGCCCAACAGTGAATCACCCCTCCACTTT. It encodes CASSLRPNSESPLHF.

This clonotype was seen only a few times. The chain joins TRBV10-3 to TRBJ1-1; TRBD1 is a possible D gene (5 bases). V lost 6 bases and J 1 base, leaving 18 bases between the germline ends. Per the germline V gene, CDR1 is ENHRY and CDR2 is SYGVKD. There are 16 residues in the CDR3. The CDR3 loop is CAISSSPGLENTEAFF. The CDR3 DNA sequence: TGTGCCATCAGCAGCTCCCCGGGACTGGAGAACACTGAAGCTTTCTTT.

This clonotype occurred a few times. The V call is TRBV5-1, the J call TRBJ2-5, with a weak D call TRBD2 (6 bases). Trimming shortened V by 1 base and J by 1 base, and 11 bases separated the two germline ends. The CDR3 length is 15 residues. Germline V lookup: CDR1 SGHRS, CDR2 YFSETQ. CDR3 amino acids: CASSLTGDLQETQYF. CDR3 DNA: TGCGCCAGCAGCTTGACGGGGGACCTCCAAGAGACCCAGTACTTC.

This clonotype has only a few counts. The chain carries TRBV11-2 and TRBJ1-1, with a weak D call TRBD1 (5 bases). The CDR3 loop spans 14 amino acids. V was shortened by 3 bases and J by 5 bases, with 13 bases between the two germline ends. Germline values: CDR1 SGHAT, CDR2 FQNNGV. CDR3 amino acids: CASSLAGLVTEAFF. For the CDR3, the DNA is TGTGCCAGCAGCTTGGCGGGGCTTGTGACTGAAGCTTTCTTT.

This clonotype was seen a handful of times. This chain links TRBV7-9 with TRBJ2-1; unclear D gene. Germline CDR1 reads SEHNR; CDR2 reads FQNEAQ (reference sequence). The CDR3 covers 15 residues. Between the trimmed V and J ends, which lost 0 bases and 5 bases, there was a span of 11 bases. The CDR3 region has the DNA TGTGCCAGCAGCTTAGCCCCCCCCCCGGACAATGAGCAGTTCTTC. Amino acids: CASSLAPPPDNEQFF.

This clonotype was counted only a few times. The rearrangement joins TRBV6-5 to TRBJ2-1; D is perhaps TRBD2 (5 bases). Germline lookup yields CDR1 MNHEY and CDR2 SVGAGI. Trimming removed 6 bases at V and 10 bases at J, with 22 bases between. There are 15 residues in the CDR3. Here the CDR3 DNA reads TGTGCCAGCAGCTACGGACGGTCGGCGGGTGGCGAGCAGTTCTTC. It codes for CASSYGRSAGGEQFF.

The chain combines TRBV20-1 with TRBJ2-4; TRBD2 matches at 8 bases. CDR1 and CDR2 (germline): DFQATT, SNEGSKA (reference sequence). V was clipped by 0 bases and J by 0 bases; unmatched bases: 7. This CDR3 contains 17 residues. The CDR3 region has the DNA TGCAGTGCTAGAGACCTAAAACTAGCGGTAGCCAAAAACATTCAGTACTTC. Residues: CSARDLKLAVAKNIQYF.

This clonotype appeared a few times. This sequence joins TRBV7-2 and TRBJ2-2; 13 bases match TRBD2. The germline V gene encodes CDR1 SGHTA and CDR2 FQGNSA. This CDR3 has 17 amino acids. With V trimmed by 5 bases and J by 2 bases, 5 bases remained unmatched. In nucleotides, the CDR3 is TGTGCCAGCAGCACCGGGACTAGCGGGATAAACACCGGGGAGCTGTTTTTT. It encodes CASSTGTSGINTGELFF.

This chain connects TRBV12-3 or TRBV12-4 to TRBJ2-7; D is perhaps TRBD2 (5 bases). The length of the CDR3 is 14 residues. V dropped 0 bases and J dropped 3 bases, with 9 bases sitting between them. The CDR3 loop reads CASSLAVGVYEQYF. In nucleotides, the CDR3 is TGTGCCAGCAGTTTAGCTGTGGGAGTCTACGAGCAGTACTTC.

This clonotype was seen a few times. The V call is TRBV6-5, the J call TRBJ2-6; possibly TRBD2 for D (6 bases). From germline, CDR1 is MNHEY and CDR2 SVGAGI. V lost 6 bases and J lost 3, with 15 bases in between. There are 16 residues in the CDR3. In DNA form, the CDR3 reads TGTGCCAGCAGCGTAAGGGAGGCACTTGGGGCCAACGTCCTGACTTTC. It is translated as CASSVREALGANVLTF.

This clonotype has a handful of counts. This sequence joins TRBV29-1 and TRBJ2-7; either TRBD1 or TRBD2 may fit D (5 bases each). The germline CDR1 and CDR2 sequences are SQVTM and ANQGSEA. V was cut by 0 bases and J by 3 bases, with 15 bases left in between. The CDR3 has 15 residues. DNA of the CDR3: TGCAGCGTTGAAGAAGAGGGGACGGGGAGCTACGAGCAGTACTTC. Protein: CSVEEEGTGSYEQYF.

V and J are TRBV7-8 and TRBJ1-5; TRBD1 might be the D (6 bases). Trimming pared 3 bases from V and 2 bases from J, leaving 11 bases between. This CDR3 has 15 residues. The germline gives CDR1 SGHVS, CDR2 FQNEAQ. The CDR3 nucleotides read TGTGCCAGCAGCTTTTACAGGGTTCGCAATCAGCCCCAGCATTTT. It codes for CASSFYRVRNQPQHF.

In its sample, this clonotype was seen a few times. The chain combines TRBV19 with TRBJ2-7, with TRBD1 matching 9 bases. The CDR3 has 15 residues. CDR1 is LNHDA and CDR2 is SQIVND in the germline V gene (reference sequence). V lost 0 bases to trimming and J lost 3 bases; unmatched junction nucleotides: 3. The CDR3 bases are TGTGCCAGTAGTATAGATACAGGGGGCTACTACGAGCAGTACTTC. Protein: CASSIDTGGYYEQYF.

CDR3 amino acids: CSARLAQETQYF. CDR3 bases: TGCAGTGCTAGGCTCGCACAGGAGACCCAGTACTTC. The chain joins TRBV20-1 to TRBJ2-5, with no clear D. CDR3 length equals 12 residues. Trimming left V 3 bases short and J 5 bases short, with 10 bases between. Germline V gives CDR1 DFQATT, CDR2 SNEGSKA (reference sequence).

In this sample, this clonotype turned up a few times. The gene calls are TRBV9 and TRBJ2-5; D is tentatively TRBD1 or TRBD2 (6 bases each). V lost 0 bases, J lost 0 bases, and 9 bases lay in between. Germline CDR1 reads SGDLS; CDR2 reads YYNGEE. The length of the CDR3 is 15 residues. DNA of the CDR3: TGTGCCAGCAGCGTAGTGGGGGGCTACCAAGAGACCCAGTACTTC. It encodes CASSVVGGYQETQYF. Filled out from reference TRBV9 and TRBJ2-5, the complete variable domain reads DSGVTQTPKHLITATGQRVTLRCSPRSGDLSVYWYQQSLDQGLQFLIQYYNGEERAKGNILERFSAQQFPDLHSELNLSSLELGDSALYFCASSVVGGYQETQYFGPGTRLLVL.

This clonotype occurred many times. The chain uses TRBV7-2 and TRBJ2-3, with 9 nucleotides matching TRBD2. Germline CDR1 reads SGHTA; CDR2 reads FQGNSA. V was clipped by 1 base and J by 4 bases; unmatched bases: 9. The CDR3 extends over 17 amino acids. Here the CDR3 DNA reads TGTGCCAGCAGCTTAGGAGGGCTAGCGGGGATATCAGATACGCAGTATTTT. As protein: CASSLGGLAGISDTQYF.

The chain links TRBV7-2 to TRBJ2-1; 12 bases agree with TRBD2. The CDR3 covers 15 residues. Germline V CDR1 and CDR2: SGHTA, FQGNSA. The trim removed 4 bases at V and 12 bases at J, leaving 10 bases unmatched. Here the CDR3 DNA reads TGTGCCAGCAGCTCCGGACTAGCGGGGTCCTCAGGGCAGTTCTTC. Residues: CASSSGLAGSSGQFF.

This clonotype was observed a handful of times. J is TRBJ2-1 and V is TRBV7-2, with TRBD2 identical over 11 bases. Germline V lookup: CDR1 SGHTA, CDR2 FQGNSA. J lost 14 bases, V lost 4 bases, and 13 bases had no gene match. The CDR3 covers 15 residues. DNA of the CDR3: TGTGCCAGCAGCTCACCGGGACTAGCGGTAAATAGGGAGTTCTTC. Translating it yields CASSSPGLAVNREFF.

The rearrangement links TRBV6-5 to TRBJ2-2; 7 bases are shared with TRBD1. The CDR3 runs 13 residues. Losses at the gene ends were 7 bases for V and 6 bases for J; bases not matched to a gene: 5. Germline values: CDR1 MNHEY, CDR2 SVGAGI. In DNA form, the CDR3 reads TGTGCCAGCATCGACAGGGTCGCCGGGGAGCTGTTTTTT. Translating it yields CASIDRVAGELFF.

Note on this clonotype: At one end the junction does not follow the germline gene, possibly because of a read error. The chain is built from TRBV29-1 and TRBJ2-1, with 8 bases aligning to TRBD1. Germline lookup yields CDR1 SQVTM and CDR2 ANQGSEA. The CDR3 totals 13 residues. Here the CDR3 reads CSVPGQAYTEQFF. The CDR3 DNA is TGCAGCGTTCCGGGACAGGCGTACACTGAGCAGTTCTTC.

The rearrangement uses TRBV12-3 or TRBV12-4 and TRBJ2-3; maybe TRBD2 (6 bases). Deletions cut 6 bases from V and 0 bases from J, with 16 bases between. The CDR3 runs to 16 residues. The CDR3 DNA follows: TGTGCCAGCAGGGTGGGTGCGGGGATAAGCACAGATACGCAGTATTTT. Protein product: CASRVGAGISTDTQYF.

This clonotype has more than one count but fewer than ten. The gene calls are TRBV7-8 and TRBJ2-3; 10 bases agree with TRBD2. Germline V gene lookup returns CDR1 SGHVS and CDR2 FQNEAQ. This CDR3 spans 16 amino acids. V was clipped by 7 bases and J by 4 bases; unmatched bases: 11. CDR3 DNA sequence: TGTGCCAGCACCTTTGGGAGCGGGGGGGGTCCAGATACGCAGTATTTT. It specifies CASTFGSGGGPDTQYF.

J is TRBJ1-2 and V is TRBV7-8; D is perhaps TRBD1 (5 bases). Looked up from germline, CDR1 is SGHVS and CDR2 is FQNEAQ. The germline V and J ends were trimmed by 5 bases and 4 bases, with 23 bases remaining between them. The CDR3 is made up of 17 amino acids. This chain's CDR3 is CASSGSGLTPRGYGYTF. For the CDR3, the DNA is TGTGCCAGCAGCGGATCGGGACTCACCCCCCGGGGCTATGGCTACACCTTC.